This T cell receptor (beta chain) was retrieved from a study of regulatory T cells in long-lasting Graves disease. The germline CDR1 and CDR2 sequences are LNHDA and SQIVND (reference sequence). CDR3 length equals 13 residues. V was clipped by 11 bases and J by 1 base, with 9 bases between them. The sample's time point: newly diagnosed GD, antithyroid drugs for less than 3 months. From RNA extracted from PBMCs, the TCR library was made. Building the TCR beta libraries relied on iRepertoire HTBI primers, and CDR3 regions underwent Arm-PCR. Using its own MiXCR run on the multiplex PCR reads, TCRdb lists one record per CDR3 protein. The sample shows some 410,000 distinct CDR3 sequences, 15% to 20% of them seen only once. These data were also filed under a second study, of T cells in Graves' hyperthyroidism and ophthalmopathy. As that study records: Graves' hyperthyroidism was deemed stable given no ophthalmopathy progression within 18 months.

This sequence was found in a woman aged 25 to 39 with Graves disease. The sample here was peripheral blood mononuclear cells (PBMCs), taken at new diagnosis, from a patient treated with antithyroid drugs. V gene TRBV19 combines with J gene TRBJ1-6, with D perhaps TRBD1 (6 bases). The CDR3 DNA reads as TGTGCCGCAACAGGGTCCTATAATTCACCCCTCCACTTT. Translated: CAATGSYNSPLHF.